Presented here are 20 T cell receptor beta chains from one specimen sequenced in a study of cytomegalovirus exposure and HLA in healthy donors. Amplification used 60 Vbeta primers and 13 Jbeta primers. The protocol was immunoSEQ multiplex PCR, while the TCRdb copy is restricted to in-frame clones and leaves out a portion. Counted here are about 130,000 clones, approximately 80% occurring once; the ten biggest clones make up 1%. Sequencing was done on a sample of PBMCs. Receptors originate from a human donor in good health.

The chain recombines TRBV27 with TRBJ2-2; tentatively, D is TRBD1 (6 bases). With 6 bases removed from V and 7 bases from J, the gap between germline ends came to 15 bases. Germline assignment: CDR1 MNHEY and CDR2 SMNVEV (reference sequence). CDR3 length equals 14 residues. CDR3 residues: CASSKGVSVGELFF. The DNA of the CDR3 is TGTGCCAGCAGCAAGGGGGTGTCTGTCGGGGAGCTGTTTTTT.

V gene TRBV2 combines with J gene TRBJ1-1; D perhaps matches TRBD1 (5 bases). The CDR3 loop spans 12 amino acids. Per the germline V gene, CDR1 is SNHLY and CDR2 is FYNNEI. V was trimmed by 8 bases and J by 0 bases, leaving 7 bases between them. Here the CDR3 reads CASGHLNTEAFF. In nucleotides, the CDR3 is TGTGCCAGCGGACACCTGAACACTGAAGCTTTCTTT.

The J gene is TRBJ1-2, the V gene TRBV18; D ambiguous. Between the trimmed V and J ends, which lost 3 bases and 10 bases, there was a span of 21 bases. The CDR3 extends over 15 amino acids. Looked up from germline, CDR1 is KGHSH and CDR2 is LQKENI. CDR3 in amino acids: CASSPQRGVTKYYTF. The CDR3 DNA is TGTGCCAGCTCACCTCAGCGCGGGGTCACCAAGTACTACACCTTC.

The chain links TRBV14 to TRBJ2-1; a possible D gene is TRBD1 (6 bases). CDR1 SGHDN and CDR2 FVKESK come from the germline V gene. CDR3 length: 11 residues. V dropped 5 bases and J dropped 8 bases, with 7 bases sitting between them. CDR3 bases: TGTGCCAGCAGCTGGGGGCATGAGCAGTTCTTC. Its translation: CASSWGHEQFF.

The CDR3 DNA sequence: TGTGCCAGTAGTCCCAGGCTTATGGGCTACAATGAGCAGTTCTTC. Protein: CASSPRLMGYNEQFF. The chain has TRBV19 and TRBJ2-1; D ambiguous. The CDR3 spans 15 residues. V lost 5 bases, J lost 3 bases, and 14 bases lay in between. CDR1 is LNHDA and CDR2 is SQIVND in the germline V gene (reference sequence).

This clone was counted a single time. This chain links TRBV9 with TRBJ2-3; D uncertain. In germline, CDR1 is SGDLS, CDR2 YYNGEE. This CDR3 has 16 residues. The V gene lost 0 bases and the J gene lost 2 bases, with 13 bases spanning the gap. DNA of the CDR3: TGTGCCAGCAGCGTAGCCCCCAGTGCCCCCACAGATACGCAGTATTTT. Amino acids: CASSVAPSAPTDTQYF.

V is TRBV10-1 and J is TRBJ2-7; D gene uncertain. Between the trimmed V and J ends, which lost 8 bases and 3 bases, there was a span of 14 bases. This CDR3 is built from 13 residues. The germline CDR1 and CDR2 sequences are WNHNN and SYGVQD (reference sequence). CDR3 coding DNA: TGCGCCAGCTCTGAGGCCCTAGGCTACGAGCAGTACTTC. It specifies CASSEALGYEQYF.

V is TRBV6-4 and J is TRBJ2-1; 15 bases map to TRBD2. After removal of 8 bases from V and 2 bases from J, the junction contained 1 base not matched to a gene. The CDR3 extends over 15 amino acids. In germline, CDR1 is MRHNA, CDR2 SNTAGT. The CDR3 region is CASGTSGGPYNEQFF. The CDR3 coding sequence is TGTGCCAGCGGGACTAGCGGGGGGCCCTACAATGAGCAGTTCTTC.

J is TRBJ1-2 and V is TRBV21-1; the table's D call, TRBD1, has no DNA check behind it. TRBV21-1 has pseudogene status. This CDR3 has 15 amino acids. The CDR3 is CASSKVEDRVNGYTF. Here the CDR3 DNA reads TGTGCCAGCAGCAAAGTTGAAGACAGGGTAAATGGCTACACCTTC.

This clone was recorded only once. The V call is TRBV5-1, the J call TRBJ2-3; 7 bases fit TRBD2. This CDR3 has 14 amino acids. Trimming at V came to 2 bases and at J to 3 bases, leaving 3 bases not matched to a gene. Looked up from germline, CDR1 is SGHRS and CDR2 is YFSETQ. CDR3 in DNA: TGCGCCAGCAGCTTAGCGGGGTGGACAGATACGCAGTATTTT. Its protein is CASSLAGWTDTQYF. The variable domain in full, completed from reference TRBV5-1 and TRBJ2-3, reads KAGVTQTPRYLIKTRGQQVTLSCSPISGHRSVSWYQQTPGQGLQFLFEYFSETQRNKGNFPGRFSGRQFSNSRSEMNVSTLELGDSALYLCASSLAGWTDTQYFGPGTRLTVL.

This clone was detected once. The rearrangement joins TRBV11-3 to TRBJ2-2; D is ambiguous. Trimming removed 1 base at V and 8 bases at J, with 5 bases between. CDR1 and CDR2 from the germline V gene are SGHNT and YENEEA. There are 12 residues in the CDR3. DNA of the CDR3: TGTGCCAGCAGCTTAGGCGCTGGGGAGCTGTTTTTT. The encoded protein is CASSLGAGELFF.

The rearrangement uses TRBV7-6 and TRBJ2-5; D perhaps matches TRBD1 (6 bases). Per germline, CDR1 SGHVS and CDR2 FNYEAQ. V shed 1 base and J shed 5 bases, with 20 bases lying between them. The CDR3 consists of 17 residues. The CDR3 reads CASSLDMMRGSLETQYF. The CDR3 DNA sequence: TGTGCCAGCAGCTTAGATATGATGAGGGGGAGTTTGGAGACCCAGTACTTC.

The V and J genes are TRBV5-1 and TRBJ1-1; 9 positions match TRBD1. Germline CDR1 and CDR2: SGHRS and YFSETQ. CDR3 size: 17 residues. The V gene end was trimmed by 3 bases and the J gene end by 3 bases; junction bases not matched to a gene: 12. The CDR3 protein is CASSSPTGTGLDTEAFF. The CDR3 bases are TGCGCCAGCAGCTCCCCTACGGGGACAGGGCTGGACACTGAAGCTTTCTTT.

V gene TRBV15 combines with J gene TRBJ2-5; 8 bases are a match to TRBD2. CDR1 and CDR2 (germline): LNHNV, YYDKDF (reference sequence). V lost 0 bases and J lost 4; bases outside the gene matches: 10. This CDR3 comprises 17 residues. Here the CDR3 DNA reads TGTGCCACCAGCAGAGATGAGACGGGGGGGCCGGGAGAGACCCAGTACTTC. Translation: CATSRDETGGPGETQYF.

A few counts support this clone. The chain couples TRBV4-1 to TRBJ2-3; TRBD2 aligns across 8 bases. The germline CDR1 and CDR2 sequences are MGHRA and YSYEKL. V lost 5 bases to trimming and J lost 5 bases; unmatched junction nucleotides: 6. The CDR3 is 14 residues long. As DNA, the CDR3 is TGCGCCAGCAGCGGGACGGGGGGGGGAGATACGCAGTATTTT. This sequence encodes CASSGTGGGDTQYF.

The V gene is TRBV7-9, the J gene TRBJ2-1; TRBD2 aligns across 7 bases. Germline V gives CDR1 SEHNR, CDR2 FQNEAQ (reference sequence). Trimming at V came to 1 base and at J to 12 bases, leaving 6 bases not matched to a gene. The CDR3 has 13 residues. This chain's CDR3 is CASSLVGGEGQFF. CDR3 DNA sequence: TGTGCCAGCAGCTTAGTTGGGGGGGAGGGGCAGTTCTTC.

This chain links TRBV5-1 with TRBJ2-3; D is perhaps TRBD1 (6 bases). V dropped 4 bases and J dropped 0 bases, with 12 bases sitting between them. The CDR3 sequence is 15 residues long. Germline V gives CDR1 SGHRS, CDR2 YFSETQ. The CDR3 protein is CASSMRDKSTDTQYF. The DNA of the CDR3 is TGCGCCAGCAGCATGAGGGACAAAAGCACAGATACGCAGTATTTT.

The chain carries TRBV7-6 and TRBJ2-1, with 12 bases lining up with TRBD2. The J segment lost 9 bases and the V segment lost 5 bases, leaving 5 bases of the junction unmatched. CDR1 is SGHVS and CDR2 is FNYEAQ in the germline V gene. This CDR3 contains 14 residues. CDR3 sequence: CASSPSGGAGEQFF. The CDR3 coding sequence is TGTGCCAGCAGCCCTAGCGGGGGGGCCGGTGAGCAGTTCTTC.

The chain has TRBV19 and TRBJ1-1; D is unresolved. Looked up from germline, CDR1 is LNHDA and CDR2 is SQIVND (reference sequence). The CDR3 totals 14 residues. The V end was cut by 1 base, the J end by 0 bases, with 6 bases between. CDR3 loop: CASSIGGMNTEAFF. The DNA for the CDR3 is TGTGCCAGTAGTATAGGAGGGATGAACACTGAAGCTTTCTTT.

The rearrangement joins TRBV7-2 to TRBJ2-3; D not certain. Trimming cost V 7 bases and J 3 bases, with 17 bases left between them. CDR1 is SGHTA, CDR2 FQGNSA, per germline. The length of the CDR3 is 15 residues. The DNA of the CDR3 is TGTGCCAGCACCCGACATATAACGCAGACAGATACGCAGTATTTT. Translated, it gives CASTRHITQTDTQYF.